The 7 T cell receptor beta chains below all came from one sample that was sequenced in a study of T cell clonotyping in hematopoietic cell transplantation. Profiled with immunoSEQ multiplex PCR; TCRdb holds only in-frame clones, not every one. This table holds some 980 clones, roughly 96% found once. The sample was PBMCs, taken 30 days after allogeneic stem cell transplant. The receptors were gathered from a male patient aged 18-30 years who had an allogeneic stem cell transplant from a related donor, so the T cells may come from the graft donor. Some clones in this sample may be carry-over from other donors' samples.

V is TRBV5-1 and J is TRBJ2-7; D is ambiguous. The germline CDR1 and CDR2 sequences are SGHRS and YFSETQ. This CDR3 region has 15 residues. Trimming left V 0 bases short and J 4 bases short, with 14 bases between. CDR3 loop: CASSLGRVGNYEQYV. The DNA for the CDR3 is TGCGCCAGCAGCTTGGGCCGGGTTGGAAATTACGAGCAGTACGTC.

J is TRBJ2-7 and V is TRBV7-3; D might be TRBD2 (5 bases). Germline V gene sequence: CDR1 SGHTA, CDR2 FQGTGA. The CDR3 length is 14 residues. Trimming cost V 1 base and J 2 bases, with 9 bases left between them. The CDR3 DNA sequence: TGTGCCAGCAGCTTAAAGGGCGGGCCCTACGAGCAGTACGTC. Translating it yields CASSLKGGPYEQYV.

The J gene is TRBJ1-5, the V gene TRBV6-1; 9 bases agree with TRBD1. Germline values: CDR1 MNHNS, CDR2 SASEGT. This CDR3 comprises 16 residues. V shed 4 bases, J shed 4 bases, and the junction held 8 bases outside the gene matches. The CDR3 loop is CASSGYRGLGNQPQHF. The CDR3 region has the DNA TGTGCCAGCAGTGGTTACAGGGGGCTAGGGAATCAGCCCCAGCATTTT.

This clone was seen a handful of times. This chain connects TRBV5-1 to TRBJ2-5; 16 bases are shared with TRBD2. The CDR3 spans 16 residues. Trimming removed 4 bases from V and 4 bases from J; junction bases left unmatched: 4. CDR1 and CDR2 (germline): SGHRS, YFSETQ. The CDR3 reads CASSPGLAGGRETQYF. CDR3 nucleotide sequence: TGCGCCAGCAGCCCGGGACTAGCGGGAGGGCGAGAGACCCAGTACTTC.

The CDR3 protein is CAWNPLRGQPQHF. The CDR3 nucleotides read TGTGCCTGGAATCCTTTGCGGGGGCAGCCCCAGCATTTT. This rearrangement joins TRBV30 to TRBJ1-5; D may be TRBD1 (5 bases). The CDR3 contains 13 residues. CDR1 GTSNPN and CDR2 SVGIG come from the germline V gene (reference sequence). Trimming left V 4 bases short and J 7 bases short, with 14 bases between.

The J gene is TRBJ1-1, the V gene TRBV7-2, with 7 positions matching TRBD1. Per the germline V gene, CDR1 is SGHTA and CDR2 is FQGNSA. The J segment lost 1 base and the V segment lost 5 bases, leaving 4 bases of the junction unmatched. There are 14 residues in the CDR3. CDR3 nucleotides: TGTGCCAGCAGCCCGACAGGGCGGAACACTGAAGCTTTCTTT. Residues: CASSPTGRNTEAFF. The variable domain in full, with the rest retrieved from reference TRBV7-2 and TRBJ1-1, is GAGVSQSPSNKVTEKGKDVELRCDPISGHTALYWYRQSLGQGLEFLIYFQGNSAPDKSGLPSDRFSAERTGGSVSTLTIQRTQQEDSAVYLCASSPTGRNTEAFFGQGTRLTVV.

The chain links TRBV27 to TRBJ2-7, with a possible D match to TRBD1 (6 bases). V lost 6 bases and J 5 bases, leaving 20 bases between the germline ends. The CDR3 extends over 15 amino acids. Germline V gene data show CDR1 as MNHEY and CDR2 as SMNVEV (reference sequence). This CDR3 is CASRPGPVGGHEQYF. The CDR3 bases are TGTGCCAGCAGGCCCGGACCCGTAGGGGGTCACGAGCAGTACTTC.